This T cell receptor (beta chain) is drawn from a study of CD8 T cells in ankylosing spondylitis. Whole-study results and caveats: Reportedly, significant enrichment of disease-linked clones occurred in matched ankylosing spondylitis synovial fluid. Some of these motif variants have turned up before, in reports on reactive arthritis synovial fluid and blood. A TCR beta motif made of about eight highly homologous variants seemed typical of ankylosing spondylitis blood. CD8+ by phenotype, disease-linked clones were relatively rare in peripheral blood.

The germline gives CDR1 ENHRY, CDR2 SYGVKD. The CDR3 length is 16 residues. The V gene lost 0 bases and the J gene lost 6 bases, with 18 bases spanning the gap. About this clonotype itself: The antigen is not known.

TCRdb used MiXCR to reprocess the 5' RACE reads, holding one entry per CDR3 protein. The sample lists about 340,000 distinct CDR3 sequences, approximately 14% occurring once. V usage is TRBV10-3 and J usage is TRBJ2-7, with D perhaps TRBD1 (5 bases). This TCR derives from a male donor with ankylosing spondylitis or in good health (not recorded which). Sequences were obtained from blood, either unsorted or a sorted T cell fraction (not recorded which). CDR3 DNA: TGTGCCATCAGTGAGTCATTTGTACAGGACCCTCGCGAGCAGTACTTC. Encoded protein: CAISESFVQDPREQYF.